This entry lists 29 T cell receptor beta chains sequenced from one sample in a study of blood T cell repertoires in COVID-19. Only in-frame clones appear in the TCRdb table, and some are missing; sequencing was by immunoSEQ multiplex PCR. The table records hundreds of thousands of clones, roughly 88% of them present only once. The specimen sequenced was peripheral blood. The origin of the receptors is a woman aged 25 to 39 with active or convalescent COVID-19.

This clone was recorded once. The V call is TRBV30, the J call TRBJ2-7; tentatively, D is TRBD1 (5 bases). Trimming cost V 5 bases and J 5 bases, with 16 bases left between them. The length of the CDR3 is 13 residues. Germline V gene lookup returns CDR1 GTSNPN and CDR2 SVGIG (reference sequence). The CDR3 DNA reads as TGTGCCTGGCGAGGAGTAGGGGCCCACGAGCAGTACTTC. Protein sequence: CAWRGVGAHEQYF.

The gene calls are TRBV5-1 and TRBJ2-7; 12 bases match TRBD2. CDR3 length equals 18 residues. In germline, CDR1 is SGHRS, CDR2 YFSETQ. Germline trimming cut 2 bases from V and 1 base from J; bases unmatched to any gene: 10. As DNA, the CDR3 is TGCGCCAGCAGCTTTGTGTCTAGCGGGAGGGCCGGGTCCTACGAGCAGTACTTC. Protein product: CASSFVSSGRAGSYEQYF.

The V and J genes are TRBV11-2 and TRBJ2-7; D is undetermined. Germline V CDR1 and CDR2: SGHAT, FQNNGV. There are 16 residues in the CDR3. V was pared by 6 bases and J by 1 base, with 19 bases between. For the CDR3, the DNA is TGTGCCAGCAGACAAAACCCAGTCCTCACATCCTACGAGCAGTACTTC. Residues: CASRQNPVLTSYEQYF.

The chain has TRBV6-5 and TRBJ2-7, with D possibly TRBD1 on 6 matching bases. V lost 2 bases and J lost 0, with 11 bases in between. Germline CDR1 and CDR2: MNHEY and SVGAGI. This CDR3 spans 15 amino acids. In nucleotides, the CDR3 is TGTGCCAGCAGTTACGTGGACAGTGACTCCTACGAGCAGTACTTC. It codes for CASSYVDSDSYEQYF.

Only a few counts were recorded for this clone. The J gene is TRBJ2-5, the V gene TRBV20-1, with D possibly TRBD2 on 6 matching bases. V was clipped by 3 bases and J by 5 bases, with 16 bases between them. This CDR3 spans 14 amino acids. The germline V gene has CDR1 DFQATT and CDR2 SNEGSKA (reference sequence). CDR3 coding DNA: TGCAGTGCTAGTACCGGGGGTGGGTATGAGACCCAGTACTTC. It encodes CSASTGGGYETQYF.

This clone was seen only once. This CDR3 reads CASRYDRGGGYTF. The CDR3 region has the DNA TGTGCCAGCAGATACGACAGGGGAGGTGGCTACACCTTC. The genes are TRBV3-1 (or the pseudogene TRBV3-2) and TRBJ1-2; 8 bases map to TRBD1. The V gene's germline CDR1 is LGHDT and CDR2 YNNKEL (reference sequence). The CDR3 has 13 amino acids. Unmatched junction bases numbered 7, after V lost 6 bases and J lost 7 bases.

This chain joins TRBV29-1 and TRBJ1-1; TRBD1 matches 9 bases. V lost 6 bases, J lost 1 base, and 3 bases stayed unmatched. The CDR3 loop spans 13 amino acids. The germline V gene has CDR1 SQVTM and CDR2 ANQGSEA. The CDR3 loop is CSVDRGRNTEAFF. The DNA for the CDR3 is TGCAGCGTAGACAGGGGGAGGAACACTGAAGCTTTCTTT. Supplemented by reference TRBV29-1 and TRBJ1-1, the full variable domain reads SAVISQKPSRDICQRGTSLTIQCQVDSQVTMMFWYRQQPGQSLTLIATANQGSEATYESGFVIDKFPISRPNLTFSTLTVSNMSPEDSSIYLCSVDRGRNTEAFFGQGTRLTVV.

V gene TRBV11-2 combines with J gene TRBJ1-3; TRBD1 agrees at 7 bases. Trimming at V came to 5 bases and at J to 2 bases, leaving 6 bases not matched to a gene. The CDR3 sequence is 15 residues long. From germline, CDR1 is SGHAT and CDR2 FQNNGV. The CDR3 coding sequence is TGTGCCAGCAGCAAAGGGACAGCGGCTGGAAACACCATATATTTT. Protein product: CASSKGTAAGNTIYF.

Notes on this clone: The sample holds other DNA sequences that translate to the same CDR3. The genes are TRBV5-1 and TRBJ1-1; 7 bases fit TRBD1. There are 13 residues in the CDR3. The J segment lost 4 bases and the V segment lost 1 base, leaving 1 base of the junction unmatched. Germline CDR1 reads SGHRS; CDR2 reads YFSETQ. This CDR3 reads CASSLQGGTEAFF. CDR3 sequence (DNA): TGCGCCAGCAGCTTGCAGGGGGGCACTGAAGCTTTCTTT.

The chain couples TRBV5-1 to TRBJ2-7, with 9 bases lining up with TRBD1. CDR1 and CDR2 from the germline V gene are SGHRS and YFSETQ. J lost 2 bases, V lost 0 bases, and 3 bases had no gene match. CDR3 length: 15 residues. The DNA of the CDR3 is TGCGCCAGCAGCTTGGAGACAGGGGGTGCCTACGAGCAGTACTTC. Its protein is CASSLETGGAYEQYF.

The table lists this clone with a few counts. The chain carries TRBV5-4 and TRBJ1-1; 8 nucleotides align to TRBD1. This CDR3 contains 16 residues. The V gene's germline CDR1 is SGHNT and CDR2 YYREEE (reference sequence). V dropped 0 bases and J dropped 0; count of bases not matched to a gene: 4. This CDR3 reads CASSLVPGGMNTEAFF. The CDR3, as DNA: TGTGCCAGCAGCTTGGTACCAGGGGGCATGAACACTGAAGCTTTCTTT.

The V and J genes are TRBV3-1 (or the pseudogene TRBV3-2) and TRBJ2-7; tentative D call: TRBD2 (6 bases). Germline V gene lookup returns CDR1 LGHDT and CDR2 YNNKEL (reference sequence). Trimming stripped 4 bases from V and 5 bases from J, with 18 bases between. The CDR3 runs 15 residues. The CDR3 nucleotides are TGTGCCAGCAGCCTTCCCGGGACTGGCCCGGACGAGCAGTACTTC. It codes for CASSLPGTGPDEQYF.

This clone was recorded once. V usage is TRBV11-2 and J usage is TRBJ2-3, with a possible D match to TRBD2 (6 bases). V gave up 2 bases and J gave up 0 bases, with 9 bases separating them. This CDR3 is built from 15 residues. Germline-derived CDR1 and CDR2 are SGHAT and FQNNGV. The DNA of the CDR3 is TGTGCCAGCAGCTTACGGACTACTAGCACAGATACGCAGTATTTT. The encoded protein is CASSLRTTSTDTQYF.

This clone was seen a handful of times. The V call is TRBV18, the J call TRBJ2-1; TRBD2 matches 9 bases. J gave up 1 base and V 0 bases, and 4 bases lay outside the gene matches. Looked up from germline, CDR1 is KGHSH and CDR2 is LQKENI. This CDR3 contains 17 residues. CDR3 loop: CASSPPGLALSYNEQFF. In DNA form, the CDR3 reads TGTGCCAGCTCACCACCGGGACTAGCTCTTTCCTACAATGAGCAGTTCTTC.

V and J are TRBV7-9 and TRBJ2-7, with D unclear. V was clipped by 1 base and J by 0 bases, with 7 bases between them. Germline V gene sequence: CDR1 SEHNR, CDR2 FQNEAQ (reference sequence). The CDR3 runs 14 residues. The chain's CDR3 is CASSLGGLSYEQYF. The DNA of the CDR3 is TGTGCCAGCAGCTTAGGCGGCCTCTCCTACGAGCAGTACTTC.

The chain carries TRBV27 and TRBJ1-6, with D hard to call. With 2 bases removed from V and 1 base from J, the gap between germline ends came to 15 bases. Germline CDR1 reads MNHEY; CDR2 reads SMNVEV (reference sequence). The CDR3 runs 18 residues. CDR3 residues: CASSLRRGSASYNSPLHF. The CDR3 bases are TGTGCCAGCAGTTTAAGGCGGGGTTCAGCGTCCTATAATTCACCCCTCCACTTT.

DNA of the CDR3: TGTGCCAGCAGTCCGGGACTAGCGGCCGGGGGGCAGTACTTC. The encoded protein is CASSPGLAAGGQYF. The chain recombines TRBV11-2 with TRBJ2-7; 11 bases agree with TRBD2. The junction had 10 bases not matched to a gene; V was cut back by 6 bases and J by 9 bases. Germline CDR1 reads SGHAT; CDR2 reads FQNNGV. The CDR3 extends over 14 amino acids.

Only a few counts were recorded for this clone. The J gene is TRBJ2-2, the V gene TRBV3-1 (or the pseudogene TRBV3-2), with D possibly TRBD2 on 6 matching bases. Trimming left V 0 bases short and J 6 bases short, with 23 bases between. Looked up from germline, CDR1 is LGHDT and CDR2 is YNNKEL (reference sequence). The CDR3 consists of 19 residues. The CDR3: CASSQDSEGLFFRAGELFF. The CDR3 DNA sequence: TGTGCCAGCAGCCAAGATTCGGAGGGCCTTTTTTTTAGGGCCGGGGAGCTGTTTTTT.

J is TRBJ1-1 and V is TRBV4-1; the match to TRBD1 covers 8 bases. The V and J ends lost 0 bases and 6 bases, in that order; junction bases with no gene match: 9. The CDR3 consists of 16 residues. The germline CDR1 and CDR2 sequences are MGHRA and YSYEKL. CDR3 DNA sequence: TGCGCCAGCAGCCAAGACGAGGTCAGGGGGCAGGCTGAAGCTTTCTTT. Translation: CASSQDEVRGQAEAFF.

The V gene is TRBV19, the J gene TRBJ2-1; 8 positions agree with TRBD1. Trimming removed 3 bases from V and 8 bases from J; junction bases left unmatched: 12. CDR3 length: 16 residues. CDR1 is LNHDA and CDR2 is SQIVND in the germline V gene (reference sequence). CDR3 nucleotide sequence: TGTGCCAGTAGTATTGACAGGGGCCCTCTTTCTGATGAGCAGTTCTTC. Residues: CASSIDRGPLSDEQFF.

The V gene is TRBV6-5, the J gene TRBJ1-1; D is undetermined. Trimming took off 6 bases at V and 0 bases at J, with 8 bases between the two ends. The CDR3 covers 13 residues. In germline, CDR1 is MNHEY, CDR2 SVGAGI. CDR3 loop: CASRVNMNTEAFF. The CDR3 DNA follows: TGTGCCAGCAGAGTAAACATGAACACTGAAGCTTTCTTT.

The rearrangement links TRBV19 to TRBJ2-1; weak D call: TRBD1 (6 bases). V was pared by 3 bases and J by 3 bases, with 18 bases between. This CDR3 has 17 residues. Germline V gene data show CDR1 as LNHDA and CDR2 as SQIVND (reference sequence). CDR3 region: CASSIWVGAGDYNEQFF. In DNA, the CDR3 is TGTGCCAGTAGTATTTGGGTCGGGGCAGGGGACTACAATGAGCAGTTCTTC.

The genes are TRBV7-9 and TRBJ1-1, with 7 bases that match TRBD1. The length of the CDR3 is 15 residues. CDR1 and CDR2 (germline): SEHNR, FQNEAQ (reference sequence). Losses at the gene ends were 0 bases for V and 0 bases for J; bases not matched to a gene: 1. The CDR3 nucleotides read TGTGCCAGCAGCTTAGCCGGGACAGTGAACACTGAAGCTTTCTTT. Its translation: CASSLAGTVNTEAFF.

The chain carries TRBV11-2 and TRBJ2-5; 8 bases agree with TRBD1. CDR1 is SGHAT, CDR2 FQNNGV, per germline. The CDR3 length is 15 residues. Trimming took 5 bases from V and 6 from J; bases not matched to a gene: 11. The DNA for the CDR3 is TGTGCCAGCAGCCTTGTGGGACAGGTCCTTCAGACCCAGTACTTC. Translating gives CASSLVGQVLQTQYF.

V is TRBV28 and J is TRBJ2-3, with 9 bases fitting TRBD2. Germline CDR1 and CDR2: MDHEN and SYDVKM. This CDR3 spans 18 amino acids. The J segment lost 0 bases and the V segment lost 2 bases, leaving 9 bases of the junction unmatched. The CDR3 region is CASSLGLAGSASTDTQYF. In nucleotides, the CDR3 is TGTGCCAGCAGTTTAGGGCTAGCGGGAAGCGCTAGCACAGATACGCAGTATTTT.

For the CDR3, the DNA is TGTGCCAGCAGTCTGGGCCCGAACCAAGAGACCCAGTACTTC. Translating it yields CASSLGPNQETQYF. This chain links TRBV2 with TRBJ2-5; D remains ambiguous. From germline, CDR1 is SNHLY and CDR2 FYNNEI. The CDR3 spans 14 residues. V shed 5 bases and J shed 0 bases, with 10 bases lying between them.

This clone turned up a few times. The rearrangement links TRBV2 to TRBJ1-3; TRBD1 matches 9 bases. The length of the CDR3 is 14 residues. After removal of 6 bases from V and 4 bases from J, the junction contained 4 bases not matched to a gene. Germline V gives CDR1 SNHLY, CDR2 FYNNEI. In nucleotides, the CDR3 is TGTGCCAGCAGAGGGGACAGGGCCGGAAACACCATATATTTT. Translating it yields CASRGDRAGNTIYF. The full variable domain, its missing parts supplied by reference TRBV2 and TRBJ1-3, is EPEVTQTPSHQVTQMGQEVILRCVPISNHLYFYWYRQILGQKVEFLVSFYNNEISEKSEIFDDQFSVERPDGSNFTLKIRSTKLEDSAMYFCASRGDRAGNTIYFGEGSWLTVV.

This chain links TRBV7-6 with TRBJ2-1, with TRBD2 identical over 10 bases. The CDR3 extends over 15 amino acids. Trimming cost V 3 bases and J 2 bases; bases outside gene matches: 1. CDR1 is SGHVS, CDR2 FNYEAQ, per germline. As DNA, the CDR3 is TGTGCCAGCAGCTTTCTAGCGGGGGCCTACAATGAGCAGTTCTTC. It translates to CASSFLAGAYNEQFF. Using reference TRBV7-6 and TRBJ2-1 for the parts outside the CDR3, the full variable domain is GAGVSQSPRYKVTKRGQDVALRCDPISGHVSLYWYRQALGQGPEFLTYFNYEAQQDKSGLPNDRFSAERPEGSISTLTIQRTEQRDSAMYRCASSFLAGAYNEQFFGPGTRLTVL.

Here the CDR3 DNA reads TGTGCCAGCAGCTTAGCGGGAGGACACTACGAGCAGTACTTC. This gives the protein CASSLAGGHYEQYF. This chain uses TRBV7-9 with TRBJ2-7, with D maybe TRBD2 (6 bases). V was trimmed by 0 bases and J by 3 bases, leaving 9 bases between them. The CDR3 runs 14 residues. Germline V lookup: CDR1 SEHNR, CDR2 FQNEAQ (reference sequence).